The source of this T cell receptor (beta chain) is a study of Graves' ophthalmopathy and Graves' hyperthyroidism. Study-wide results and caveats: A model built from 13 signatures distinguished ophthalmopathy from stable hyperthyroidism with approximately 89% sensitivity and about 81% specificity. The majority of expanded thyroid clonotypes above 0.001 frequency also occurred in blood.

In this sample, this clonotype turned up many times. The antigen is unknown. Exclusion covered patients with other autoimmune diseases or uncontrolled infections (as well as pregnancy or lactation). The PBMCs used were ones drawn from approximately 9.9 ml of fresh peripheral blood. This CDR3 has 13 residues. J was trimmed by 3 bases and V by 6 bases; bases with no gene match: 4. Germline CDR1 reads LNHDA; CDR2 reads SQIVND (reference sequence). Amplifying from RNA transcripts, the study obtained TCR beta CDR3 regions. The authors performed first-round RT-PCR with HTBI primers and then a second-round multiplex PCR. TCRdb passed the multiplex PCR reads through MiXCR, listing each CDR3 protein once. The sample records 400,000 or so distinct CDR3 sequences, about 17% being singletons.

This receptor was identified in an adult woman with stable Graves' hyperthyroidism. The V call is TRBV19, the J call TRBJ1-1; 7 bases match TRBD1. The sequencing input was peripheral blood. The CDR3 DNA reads TGTGCCAGTAGAAAGACAGGGTACACTGAAGCTTTCTTT. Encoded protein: CASRKTGYTEAFF.